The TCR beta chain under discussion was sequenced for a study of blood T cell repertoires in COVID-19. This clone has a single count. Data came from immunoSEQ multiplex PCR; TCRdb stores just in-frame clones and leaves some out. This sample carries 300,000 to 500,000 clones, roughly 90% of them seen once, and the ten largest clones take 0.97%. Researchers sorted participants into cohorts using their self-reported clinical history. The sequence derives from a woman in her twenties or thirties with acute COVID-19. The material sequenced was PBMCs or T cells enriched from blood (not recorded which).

CDR3 bases: TGTGCCAGCAGCTTAGTAGACAGCCGCACAGATACGCAGTATTTT. Protein sequence: CASSLVDSRTDTQYF. This rearrangement joins TRBV7-9 to TRBJ2-3; TRBD1 might be the D (5 bases). The CDR3 spans 15 residues. The germline V gene has CDR1 SEHNR and CDR2 FQNEAQ (reference sequence). V was cut by 1 base and J by 1 base, with 9 bases left in between.